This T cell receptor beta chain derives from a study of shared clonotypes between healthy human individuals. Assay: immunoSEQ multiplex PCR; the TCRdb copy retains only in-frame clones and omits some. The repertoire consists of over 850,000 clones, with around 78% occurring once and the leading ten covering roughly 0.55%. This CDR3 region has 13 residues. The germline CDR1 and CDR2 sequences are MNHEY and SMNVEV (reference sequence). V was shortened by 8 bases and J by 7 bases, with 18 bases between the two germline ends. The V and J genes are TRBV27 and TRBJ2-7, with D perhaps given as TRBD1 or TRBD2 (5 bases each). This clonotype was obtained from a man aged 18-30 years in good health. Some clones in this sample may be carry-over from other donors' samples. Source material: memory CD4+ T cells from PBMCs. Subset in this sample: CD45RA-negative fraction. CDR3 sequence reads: CASHRDGGYEQYF. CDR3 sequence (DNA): TGTGCCAGCCACCGGGACGGTGGTTATGAGCAGTACTTC.